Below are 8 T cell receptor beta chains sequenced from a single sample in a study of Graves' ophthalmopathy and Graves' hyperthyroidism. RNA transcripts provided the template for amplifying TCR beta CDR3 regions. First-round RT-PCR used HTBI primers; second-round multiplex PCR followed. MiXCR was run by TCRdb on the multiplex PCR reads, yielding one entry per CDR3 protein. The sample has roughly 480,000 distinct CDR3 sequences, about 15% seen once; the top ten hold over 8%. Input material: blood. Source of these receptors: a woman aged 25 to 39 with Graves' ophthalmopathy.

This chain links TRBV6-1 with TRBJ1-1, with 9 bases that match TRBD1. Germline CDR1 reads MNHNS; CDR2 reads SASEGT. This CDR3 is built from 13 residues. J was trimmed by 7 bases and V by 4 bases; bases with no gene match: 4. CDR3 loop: CASSAGTGNEAFF. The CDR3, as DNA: TGTGCCAGCAGTGCCGGGACAGGGAATGAAGCTTTCTTT.

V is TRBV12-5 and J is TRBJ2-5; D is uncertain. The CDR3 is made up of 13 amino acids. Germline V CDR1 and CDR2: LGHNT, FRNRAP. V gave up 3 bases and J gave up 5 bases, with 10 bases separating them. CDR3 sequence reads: CASGLKLGETQYF. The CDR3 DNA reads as TGTGCTAGTGGTTTAAAATTAGGGGAGACCCAGTACTTC.

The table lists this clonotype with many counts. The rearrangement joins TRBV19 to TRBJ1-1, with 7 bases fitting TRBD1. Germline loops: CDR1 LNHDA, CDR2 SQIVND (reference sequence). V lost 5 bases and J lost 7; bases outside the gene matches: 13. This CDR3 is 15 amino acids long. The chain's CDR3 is CASSLQTGYPIEAFF. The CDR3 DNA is TGTGCCAGTAGTCTTCAGACAGGGTACCCAATTGAAGCTTTCTTT.

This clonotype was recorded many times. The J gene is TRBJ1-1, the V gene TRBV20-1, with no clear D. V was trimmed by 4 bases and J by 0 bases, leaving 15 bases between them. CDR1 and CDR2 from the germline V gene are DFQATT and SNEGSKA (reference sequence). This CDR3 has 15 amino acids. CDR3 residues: CSAISLIGVNTEAFF. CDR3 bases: TGCAGTGCTATCTCCCTTATTGGCGTGAACACTGAAGCTTTCTTT.

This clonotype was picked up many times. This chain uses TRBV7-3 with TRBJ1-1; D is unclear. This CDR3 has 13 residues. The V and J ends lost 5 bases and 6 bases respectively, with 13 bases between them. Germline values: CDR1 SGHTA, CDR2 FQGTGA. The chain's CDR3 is CASSPPRRPEAFF. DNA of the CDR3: TGTGCCAGCAGCCCACCTAGGAGGCCTGAAGCTTTCTTT.

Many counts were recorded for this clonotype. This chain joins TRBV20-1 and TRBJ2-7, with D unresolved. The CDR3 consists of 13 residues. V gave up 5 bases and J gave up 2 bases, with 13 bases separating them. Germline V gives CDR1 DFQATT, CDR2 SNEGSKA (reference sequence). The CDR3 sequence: CSASFGKTYEQYF. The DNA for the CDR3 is TGCAGTGCTTCCTTCGGAAAAACCTACGAGCAGTACTTC.

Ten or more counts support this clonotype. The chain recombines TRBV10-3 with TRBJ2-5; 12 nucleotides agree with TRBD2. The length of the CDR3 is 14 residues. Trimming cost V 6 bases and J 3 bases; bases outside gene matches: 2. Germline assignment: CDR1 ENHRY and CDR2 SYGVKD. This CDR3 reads CAISPSGGEETQYF. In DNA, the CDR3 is TGTGCCATCAGCCCTAGCGGGGGGGAAGAGACCCAGTACTTC.

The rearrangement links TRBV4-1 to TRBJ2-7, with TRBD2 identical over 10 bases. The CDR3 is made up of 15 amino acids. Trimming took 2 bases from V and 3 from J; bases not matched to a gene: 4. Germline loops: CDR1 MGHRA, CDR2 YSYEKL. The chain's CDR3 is CASSQSQREGYEQYF. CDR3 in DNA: TGCGCCAGCAGCCAATCTCAGCGGGAGGGCTACGAGCAGTACTTC.